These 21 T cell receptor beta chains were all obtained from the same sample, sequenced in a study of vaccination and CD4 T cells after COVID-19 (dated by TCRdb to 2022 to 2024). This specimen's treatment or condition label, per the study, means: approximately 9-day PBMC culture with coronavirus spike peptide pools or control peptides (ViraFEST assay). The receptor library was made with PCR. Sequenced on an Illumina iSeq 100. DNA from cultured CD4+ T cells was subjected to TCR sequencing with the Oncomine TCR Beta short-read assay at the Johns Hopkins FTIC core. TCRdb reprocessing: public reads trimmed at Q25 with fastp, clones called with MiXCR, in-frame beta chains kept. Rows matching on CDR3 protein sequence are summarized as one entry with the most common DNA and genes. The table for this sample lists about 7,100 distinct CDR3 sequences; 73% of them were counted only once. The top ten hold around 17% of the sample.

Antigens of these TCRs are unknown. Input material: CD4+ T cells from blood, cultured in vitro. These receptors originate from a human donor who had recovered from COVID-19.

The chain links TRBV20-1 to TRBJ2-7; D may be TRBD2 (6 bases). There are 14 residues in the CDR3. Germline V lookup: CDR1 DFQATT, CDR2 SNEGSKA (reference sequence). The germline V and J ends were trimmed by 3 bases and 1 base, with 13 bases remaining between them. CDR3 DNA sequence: TGCAGTGCTAGCCTTGATAGCGGATCCTACGAGCAGTACTTC. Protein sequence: CSASLDSGSYEQYF.

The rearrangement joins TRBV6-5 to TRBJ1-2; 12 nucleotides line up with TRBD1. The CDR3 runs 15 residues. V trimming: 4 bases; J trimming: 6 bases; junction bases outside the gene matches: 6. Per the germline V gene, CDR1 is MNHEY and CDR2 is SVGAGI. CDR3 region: CASSSGTGGPDGYTF. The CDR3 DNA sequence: TGTGCCAGCAGTTCTGGGACAGGGGGCCCGGATGGCTACACCTTC.

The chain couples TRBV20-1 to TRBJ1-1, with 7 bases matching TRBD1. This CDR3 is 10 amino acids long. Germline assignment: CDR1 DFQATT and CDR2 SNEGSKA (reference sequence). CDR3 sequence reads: CRCLQGEAFF. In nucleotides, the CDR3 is TGCAGATGCTTACAGGGGGAAGCTTTCTTT.

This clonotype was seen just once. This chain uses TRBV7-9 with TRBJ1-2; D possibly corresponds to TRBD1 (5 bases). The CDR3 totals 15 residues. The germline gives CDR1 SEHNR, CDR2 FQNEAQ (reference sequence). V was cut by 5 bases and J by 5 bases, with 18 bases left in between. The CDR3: CASSPQSGTAYGYTF. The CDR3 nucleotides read TGTGCCAGCAGCCCCCAATCCGGGACGGCTTATGGCTACACCTTC.

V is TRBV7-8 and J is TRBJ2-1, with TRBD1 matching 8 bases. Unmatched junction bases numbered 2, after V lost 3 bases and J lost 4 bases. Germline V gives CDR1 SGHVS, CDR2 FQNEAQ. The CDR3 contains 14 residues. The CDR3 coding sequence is TGTGCCAGCAGCTTCGGGGACAGGTACAATGAGCAGTTCTTC. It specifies CASSFGDRYNEQFF.

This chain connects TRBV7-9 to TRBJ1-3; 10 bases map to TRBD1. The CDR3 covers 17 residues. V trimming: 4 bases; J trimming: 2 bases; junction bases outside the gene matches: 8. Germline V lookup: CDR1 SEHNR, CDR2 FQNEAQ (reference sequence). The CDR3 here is CASSWPGQGFAGNTIYF. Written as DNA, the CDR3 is TGTGCCAGCAGCTGGCCGGGACAGGGGTTTGCTGGAAACACCATATATTTT.

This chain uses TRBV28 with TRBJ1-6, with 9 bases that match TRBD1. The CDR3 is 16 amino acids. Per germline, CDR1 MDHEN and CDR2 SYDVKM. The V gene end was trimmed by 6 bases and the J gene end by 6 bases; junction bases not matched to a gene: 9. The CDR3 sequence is CASREYRGQGNSPLHF. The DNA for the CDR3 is TGTGCCAGCAGAGAATACAGGGGGCAGGGTAATTCACCCCTCCACTTT.

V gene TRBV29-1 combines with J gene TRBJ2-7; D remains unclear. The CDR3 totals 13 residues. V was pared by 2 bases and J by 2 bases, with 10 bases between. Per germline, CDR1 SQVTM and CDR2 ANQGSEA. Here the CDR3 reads CSVETTFPYEQYF. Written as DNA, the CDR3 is TGCAGCGTTGAAACGACATTCCCCTACGAGCAGTACTTC.

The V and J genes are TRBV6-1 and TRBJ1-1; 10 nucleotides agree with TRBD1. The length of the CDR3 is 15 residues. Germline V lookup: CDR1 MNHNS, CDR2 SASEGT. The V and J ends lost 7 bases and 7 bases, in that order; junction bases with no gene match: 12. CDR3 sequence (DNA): TGTGCCAGCACCTTAGGGGGGACAGGGGTTTTTGAAGCTTTCTTT. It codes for CASTLGGTGVFEAFF.

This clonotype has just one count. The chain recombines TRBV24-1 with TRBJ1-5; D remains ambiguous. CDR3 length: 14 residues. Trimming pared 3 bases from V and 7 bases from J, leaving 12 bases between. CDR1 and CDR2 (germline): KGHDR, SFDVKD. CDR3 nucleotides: TGTGCCACCAGTGATCCCCGAACCCGGCAGCCCCAGCATTTT. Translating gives CATSDPRTRQPQHF.

CDR3 in amino acids: CASSLGPSYEQYF. In nucleotides, the CDR3 is TGTGCCAGCAGCTTAGGACCCTCCTACGAGCAGTACTTC. V gene TRBV7-6 combines with J gene TRBJ2-7, with D uncertain. Germline V gives CDR1 SGHVS, CDR2 FNYEAQ. The CDR3 has 13 amino acids. Trimming took off 1 base at V and 0 bases at J, with 4 bases between the two ends.

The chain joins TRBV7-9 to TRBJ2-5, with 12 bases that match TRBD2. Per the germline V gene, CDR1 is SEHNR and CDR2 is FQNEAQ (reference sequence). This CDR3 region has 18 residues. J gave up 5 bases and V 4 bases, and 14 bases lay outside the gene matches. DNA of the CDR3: TGTGCCAGCAGCTCCCTAGGCTCGACTAGCGGGAGTTGGGAGACCCAGTACTTC. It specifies CASSSLGSTSGSWETQYF.

For the CDR3, the DNA is TGTGCCAGCAGCTTAGGGGCCAGGTCCTTTGAAGCTTTCTTT. Translated: CASSLGARSFEAFF. The chain combines TRBV11-2 with TRBJ1-1; the D is unclear. Trimming removed 1 base at V and 7 bases at J, with 13 bases between. The CDR3 spans 14 residues. Germline lookup yields CDR1 SGHAT and CDR2 FQNNGV.

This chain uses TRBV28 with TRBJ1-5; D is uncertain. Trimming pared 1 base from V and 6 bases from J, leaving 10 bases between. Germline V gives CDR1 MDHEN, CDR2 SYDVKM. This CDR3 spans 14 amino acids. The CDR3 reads CASSLSQQFQPQHF. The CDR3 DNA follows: TGTGCCAGCAGTTTATCCCAACAGTTTCAGCCCCAGCATTTT.

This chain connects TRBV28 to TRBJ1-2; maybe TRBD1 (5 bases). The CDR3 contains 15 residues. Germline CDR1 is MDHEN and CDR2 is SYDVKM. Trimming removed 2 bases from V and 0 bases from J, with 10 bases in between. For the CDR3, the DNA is TGTGCCAGCAGTTTAATTCAGGGCCCTAACTATGGCTACACCTTC. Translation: CASSLIQGPNYGYTF.

The CDR3 DNA follows: TGCAGTGCGGCCCGAAGCAATCAGCCCCAGCATTTT. It encodes CSAARSNQPQHF. The rearrangement uses TRBV20-1 and TRBJ1-5; D call uncertain. V was shortened by 6 bases and J by 1 base, with 7 bases between the two germline ends. The CDR3 extends over 12 amino acids. Germline V gene data show CDR1 as DFQATT and CDR2 as SNEGSKA (reference sequence).

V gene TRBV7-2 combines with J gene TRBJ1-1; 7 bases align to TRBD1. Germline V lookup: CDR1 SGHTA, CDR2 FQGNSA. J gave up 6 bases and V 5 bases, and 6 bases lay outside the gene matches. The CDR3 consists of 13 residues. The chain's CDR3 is CASSRQGSAEAFF. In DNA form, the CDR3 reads TGTGCCAGCAGCCGACAGGGTAGCGCTGAAGCTTTCTTT.

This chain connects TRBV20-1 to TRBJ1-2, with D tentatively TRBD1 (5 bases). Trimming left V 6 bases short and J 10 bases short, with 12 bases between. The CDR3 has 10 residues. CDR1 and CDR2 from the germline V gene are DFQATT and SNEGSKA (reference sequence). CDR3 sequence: CSAATRDYTF. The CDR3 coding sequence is TGCAGTGCCGCCACCAGGGACTACACCTTC.

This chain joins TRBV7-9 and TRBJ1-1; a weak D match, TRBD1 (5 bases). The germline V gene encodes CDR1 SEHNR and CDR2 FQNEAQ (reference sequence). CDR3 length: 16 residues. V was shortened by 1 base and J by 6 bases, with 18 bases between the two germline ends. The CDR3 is CASSLESLGEKAEAFF. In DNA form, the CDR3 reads TGTGCCAGCAGCTTAGAATCTTTAGGGGAAAAGGCTGAAGCTTTCTTT. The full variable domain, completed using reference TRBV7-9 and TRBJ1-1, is DTGVSQNPRHKITKRGQNVTFRCDPISEHNRLYWYRQTLGQGPEFLTYFQNEAQLEKSRLLSDRFSAERPKGSFSTLEIQRTEQGDSAMYLCASSLESLGEKAEAFFGQGTRLTVV.

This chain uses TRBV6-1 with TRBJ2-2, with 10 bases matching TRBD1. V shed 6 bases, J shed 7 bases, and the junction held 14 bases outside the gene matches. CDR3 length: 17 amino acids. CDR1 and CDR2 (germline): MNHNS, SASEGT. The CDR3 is CASSRGTGVSIGGELFF. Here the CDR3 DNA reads TGTGCCAGCAGCCGGGGGACAGGGGTTTCAATCGGCGGGGAGCTGTTTTTT.

The CDR3 nucleotides are TGTGCCAGCAGCTTAGGCCTCAACCGCGCAATGGGAGGCTACACCTTC. It specifies CASSLGLNRAMGGYTF. The rearrangement joins TRBV11-2 to TRBJ1-2; no clear D gene. CDR3 length: 16 residues. Germline V lookup: CDR1 SGHAT, CDR2 FQNNGV. The germline V and J ends were trimmed by 1 base and 8 bases, with 20 bases remaining between them.